The rows below give T cell receptor beta chains drawn from one sample of a study of blood T cells in healthy people across ages. TCRdb re-called the 5' RACE reads through MiXCR, storing one row per CDR3 protein. The sample lists about 1.4 million distinct CDR3 sequences; roughly 60% were seen once. Material: blood. The receptors come from a man aged 18 to 29 in good health. CDR3s include the opening cysteine and the closing phenylalanine or tryptophan. Each record gives: D gene, J gene, V gene, clone size, CDR3 protein, CDR3 DNA. A D gene is named only where the DNA matches it firmly. The size of a clone is reported for some rows only, either as once, few or many, or as a class for expanded clones.

.,TRBJ1-1,TRBV7-8,.,CATRAGHINTEAFF,TGTGCCACCCGAGCGGGACACATTAACACTGAAGCTTTCTTT
TRBD1,TRBJ1-1,TRBV6-2/TRBV6-3,few,CASSYPRTGVYTEAFF,TGTGCCAGCAGTTACCCCAGGACAGGGGTATACACTGAAGCTTTCTTT
.,TRBJ1-6,TRBV7-9,.,CASSSSGTRNSPLHF,TGTGCCAGCAGCTCGTCCGGGACAAGAAATTCACCCCTCCACTTT
TRBD2,TRBJ2-5,TRBV6-5,few,CASSPLAGGTQETQYF,TGTGCCAGCAGTCCGCTAGCGGGAGGAACCCAAGAGACCCAGTACTTC
.,TRBJ1-2,TRBV10-3,.,CAISESGDNYGYTF,TGTGCCATCAGTGAGTCAGGAGATAACTATGGCTACACCTTC
.,TRBJ1-1,TRBV20-1,.,CSALGPNTEAFF,TGCAGTGCTCTCGGACCTAACACTGAAGCTTTCTTT
.,TRBJ2-7,TRBV4-3,.,CASSPSWRGPYEQYF,TGCGCCAGCAGCCCTAGTTGGCGGGGACCCTACGAGCAGTACTTC
.,TRBJ1-4,TRBV4-2,.,CASSQVGRTPRGYSEKLFF,TGTGCCAGCAGCCAAGTGGGAAGAACGCCCAGGGGCTATAGTGAAAAACTGTTTTTT
TRBD2,TRBJ2-3,TRBV3-1,few,CASSQGLIASGTFGTQYF,TGTGCCAGCAGCCAAGGTTTAATAGCTAGCGGGACGTTCGGTACGCAGTATTTT
.,TRBJ2-6,TRBV20-1,.,CSAGRRAGANVLTF,TGCAGTGCAGGCCGGAGGGCTGGGGCCAACGTCCTGACTTTC
.,TRBJ1-2,TRBV7-2,.,CASSLDHINYGYTF,TGTGCCAGCAGCTTAGATCACATCAACTATGGCTACACCTTC
TRBD2,TRBJ2-7,TRBV29-1,few,CSVEDRGSSNNEQYF,TGCAGCGTTGAAGATCGCGGGAGTAGTAACAACGAGCAGTACTTC
.,TRBJ2-5,TRBV27,once,CASSLYAATTQETQYF,TGTGCCAGCAGTTTATACGCGGCAACCACCCAAGAGACCCAGTACTTC
.,TRBJ2-7,TRBV27,.,CASSLLGRYEQYF,TGTGCCAGCAGTTTATTGGGGAGGTACGAGCAGTACTTC
.,TRBJ2-5,TRBV15,.,CATSRDLGQQETQYF,TGTGCCACCAGCAGAGATTTAGGTCAACAAGAGACCCAGTACTTC
TRBD2,TRBJ2-7,TRBV20-1,.,CSASSGGVSSYEQYF,TGCAGTGCCTCAAGTGGGGGGGTAAGCTCCTACGAGCAGTACTTC
.,TRBJ2-2,TRBV10-3,.,CGSSNTGELFF,TGTGGAAGTTCGAACACCGGGGAGCTGTTTTTT